The following is a TCR beta chain sequence with its context. This CDR3 region has 13 residues. Germline assignment: CDR1 LNHDA and CDR2 SQIVND (reference sequence). Trimming cost V 9 bases and J 2 bases, with 12 bases left between them. The data originate from a study of control samples from healthy donors and cancer patients. The table came from immunoSEQ multiplex PCR; TCRdb's copy has only in-frame clones and leaves some out. In the table there are 260,000 or so clones, approximately 80% of which are singletons. The clonotype originates from a woman aged 55-70 years with lung cancer. Sequenced input: PBMCs. The rearrangement links TRBV19 to TRBJ2-3; tentatively, D is TRBD1 (5 bases). For the CDR3, the DNA is TGTGCCAGCCGCAGGGATATCACAGATACGCAGTATTTT. It codes for CASRRDITDTQYF.